The 30 T cell receptor beta chains presented below share a single source sample, sequenced in a study of cytomegalovirus exposure and HLA in healthy donors. The PCR contained 60 Vbeta and 13 Jbeta primers. Data came from immunoSEQ multiplex PCR; TCRdb stores just in-frame clones and leaves some out. The sample gives 100,000 to 150,000 clones, 75% to 85% of which show up once; less than 2% is in the top ten. What was sequenced was PBMCs. The receptors were sampled from a female donor in good health and CMV-seropositive.

This chain connects TRBV23-1 to TRBJ2-3; 8 bases align to TRBD1. TRBV23-1 is classed as an ORF, of uncertain function. This CDR3 has 15 amino acids. Trimming removed 6 bases from V and 5 bases from J; junction bases left unmatched: 10. This chain's CDR3 is CASRRVQQGGDTQYF. In DNA, the CDR3 is TGCGCCAGCAGGCGAGTACAACAGGGGGGAGATACGCAGTATTTT.

V usage is TRBV14 and J usage is TRBJ1-3; possibly TRBD1 for D (6 bases). The CDR3 is made up of 16 amino acids. The germline V gene has CDR1 SGHDN and CDR2 FVKESK. The germline V and J ends were trimmed by 1 base and 3 bases, with 13 bases remaining between them. The CDR3 loop is CASSQVRGARGNTIYF. The CDR3 nucleotides are TGTGCCAGCAGCCAAGTGCGGGGGGCGCGTGGAAACACCATATATTTT.

The chain recombines TRBV19 with TRBJ2-1, with TRBD2 matching over 13 bases. This CDR3 is 17 amino acids long. With 6 bases clipped from V and 3 bases from J, the junction kept 8 bases outside the gene matches. The germline V gene encodes CDR1 LNHDA and CDR2 SQIVND (reference sequence). This CDR3 is CASSGLAGVWGYNEQFF. The CDR3 nucleotides read TGTGCCAGTAGCGGACTAGCGGGAGTGTGGGGCTACAATGAGCAGTTCTTC.

The chain uses TRBV4-1 and TRBJ2-5, with 11 nucleotides matching TRBD2. V dropped 6 bases and J dropped 1; count of bases not matched to a gene: 7. CDR1 is MGHRA, CDR2 YSYEKL, per germline. The CDR3 totals 16 residues. The CDR3 loop reads CASRPRLAGSQETQYF. The CDR3 coding sequence is TGCGCCAGCAGACCCCGACTAGCGGGGAGCCAAGAGACCCAGTACTTC.

The chain links TRBV7-6 to TRBJ2-3; D is unclear. V was cut by 5 bases and J by 4 bases, with 10 bases left in between. Germline assignment: CDR1 SGHVS and CDR2 FNYEAQ. The CDR3 is 13 residues long. The CDR3 nucleotides are TGTGCCAGCAGCCCGGAGTTAGCAGATACGCAGTATTTT. Translation: CASSPELADTQYF.

The table lists this clone with a few counts. This chain links TRBV29-1 with TRBJ2-5, with a weak D call TRBD2 (6 bases). The J call is uncertain, as TRBJ2-7 better fits the DNA end. Germline CDR1 reads SQVTM; CDR2 reads ANQGSEA. CDR3 length: 16 residues. In nucleotides, the CDR3 is TGCAGCGTTATGATCCTCAGGGACTTCCAAACCTACGAGCAGTACTTC. It encodes CSVMILRDFQTYEQYF.

V gene TRBV29-1 combines with J gene TRBJ2-7, with TRBD1 matching over 7 bases. Germline assignment: CDR1 SQVTM and CDR2 ANQGSEA. The J segment lost 2 bases and the V segment lost 0 bases, leaving 7 bases of the junction unmatched. The CDR3 contains 15 residues. CDR3 bases: TGCAGCGTTGAAGATCGCACAGGGGACCCCTACGAGCAGTACTTC. Residues: CSVEDRTGDPYEQYF.

This rearrangement joins TRBV27 to TRBJ2-7; the D is unclear. V shed 8 bases and J shed 3 bases, with 20 bases lying between them. The V gene's germline CDR1 is MNHEY and CDR2 SMNVEV (reference sequence). CDR3 length: 15 residues. This CDR3 reads CASRERLTYFYEQYF. CDR3 sequence (DNA): TGTGCCAGCCGAGAGAGACTCACTTACTTCTACGAGCAGTACTTC.

The chain has TRBV7-2 and TRBJ1-2; 7 positions agree with TRBD1. The ends lost 2 bases at V and 4 bases at J; junction bases unmatched: 4. The length of the CDR3 is 14 residues. Germline CDR1 reads SGHTA; CDR2 reads FQGNSA. CDR3 protein: CASSLLQGLYGYTF. In DNA, the CDR3 is TGTGCCAGCAGCTTACTACAGGGGCTCTATGGCTACACCTTC.

The chain employs TRBV5-5 and TRBJ1-6; TRBD1 is a possible D gene (5 bases). The CDR3 has 15 amino acids. V gave up 1 base and J gave up 9 bases, with 14 bases separating them. Per the germline V gene, CDR1 is SGHKS and CDR2 is YYEKEE (reference sequence). The CDR3 coding sequence is TGTGCCAGCAGCTTGAGTAACGGCGGGGGTTCACCCCTCCACTTT. Translation: CASSLSNGGGSPLHF.

This chain joins TRBV5-4 and TRBJ2-1; 8 nucleotides agree with TRBD2. Germline V CDR1 and CDR2: SGHNT, YYREEE (reference sequence). The CDR3 runs 14 residues. V lost 4 bases and J lost 6; bases outside the gene matches: 6. CDR3 in DNA: TGTGCCAGCAGCCCGGGGGGGGTCGGCAATGAGCAGTTCTTC. Translating gives CASSPGGVGNEQFF.

The gene calls are TRBV11-2 and TRBJ2-1; 7 nucleotides match TRBD2. This CDR3 region has 13 residues. Germline assignment: CDR1 SGHAT and CDR2 FQNNGV. The trim removed 2 bases at V and 9 bases at J, leaving 4 bases unmatched. The CDR3 loop is CASSLLGGGEQFF. CDR3 nucleotide sequence: TGTGCCAGCAGCTTACTGGGGGGGGGTGAGCAGTTCTTC.

The chain uses TRBV7-2 and TRBJ2-3; 11 bases align to TRBD1. Per the germline V gene, CDR1 is SGHTA and CDR2 is FQGNSA. The CDR3 length is 16 residues. Losses at the gene ends were 1 base for V and 4 bases for J; bases not matched to a gene: 4. The CDR3 coding sequence is TGTGCCAGCAGCTTAGTAGGGACAGGGGGATCAGATACGCAGTATTTT. Protein product: CASSLVGTGGSDTQYF.

V usage is TRBV2 and J usage is TRBJ1-2; D unclear. Trimming pared 2 bases from V and 6 bases from J, leaving 10 bases between. The CDR3 has 13 amino acids. Germline V gene sequence: CDR1 SNHLY, CDR2 FYNNEI. This chain's CDR3 is CASSESSRDGYTF. The DNA for the CDR3 is TGTGCCAGCAGTGAATCGTCGCGCGATGGCTACACCTTC.

The chain employs TRBV9 and TRBJ2-5; 11 nucleotides agree with TRBD2. Germline trimming cut 7 bases from V and 3 bases from J; bases unmatched to any gene: 8. The CDR3 has 15 residues. Germline CDR1 and CDR2: SGDLS and YYNGEE. The CDR3 reads CASSVSGGGKETQYF. In DNA form, the CDR3 reads TGTGCCAGCTCTGTTAGCGGGGGGGGTAAAGAGACCCAGTACTTC. Variable domain in full (rest from reference TRBV9 and TRBJ2-5): DSGVTQTPKHLITATGQRVTLRCSPRSGDLSVYWYQQSLDQGLQFLIQYYNGEERAKGNILERFSAQQFPDLHSELNLSSLELGDSALYFCASSVSGGGKETQYFGPGTRLLVL.

The V and J genes are TRBV5-4 and TRBJ2-2; 8 nucleotides match TRBD1. Trimming cost V 2 bases and J 8 bases; bases outside gene matches: 11. Germline V gives CDR1 SGHNT, CDR2 YYREEE (reference sequence). The CDR3 consists of 16 residues. CDR3 residues: CASSLGQGRSRGELFF. DNA of the CDR3: TGTGCCAGCAGCTTAGGACAGGGAAGGTCCAGAGGGGAGCTGTTTTTT.

V gene TRBV9 combines with J gene TRBJ2-1; D is undetermined. The CDR3 spans 13 residues. Germline V gene data show CDR1 as SGDLS and CDR2 as YYNGEE. The ends were cut back, 0 bases at V and 6 bases at J, with 7 bases in the middle. The CDR3 loop is CASSVDFSNEQFF. DNA for the CDR3: TGTGCCAGCAGCGTAGATTTCAGCAATGAGCAGTTCTTC.

The rearrangement joins TRBV28 to TRBJ1-5; 7 bases map to TRBD1. CDR3 length equals 15 residues. V was clipped by 6 bases and J by 6 bases; unmatched bases: 11. CDR1 MDHEN and CDR2 SYDVKM come from the germline V gene. The CDR3 DNA sequence: TGTGCCAGCAGCCCGCCGACAGGGAAAGGTCAGCCCCAGCATTTT. Protein product: CASSPPTGKGQPQHF. The full variable domain, in which reference TRBV28 and TRBJ1-5 provide the parts outside the CDR3, is DVKVTQSSRYLVKRTGEKVFLECVQDMDHENMFWYRQDPGLGLRLIYFSYDVKMKEKGDIPEGYSVSREKKERFSLILESASTNQTSMYLCASSPPTGKGQPQHFGDGTRLSIL.

The chain has TRBV4-1 and TRBJ2-5, with 10 nucleotides matching TRBD2. The V and J ends lost 4 bases and 5 bases, in that order; junction bases with no gene match: 7. This CDR3 spans 15 amino acids. Germline V CDR1 and CDR2: MGHRA, YSYEKL. The CDR3 loop is CASSPSGGAWETQYF. CDR3 nucleotide sequence: TGCGCCAGCAGCCCCAGCGGGGGGGCCTGGGAGACCCAGTACTTC.

V and J are TRBV28 and TRBJ2-3, with 12 bases identical to TRBD2. The CDR3 runs to 17 residues. The germline gives CDR1 MDHEN, CDR2 SYDVKM. Germline trimming cut 3 bases from V and 4 bases from J; bases unmatched to any gene: 8. In DNA, the CDR3 is TGTGCCAGCAGTTTCCCCTCTAGCGGGAGGGAGGCAGATACGCAGTATTTT. Its protein is CASSFPSSGREADTQYF.

The rearrangement links TRBV28 to TRBJ1-2; 8 nucleotides align to TRBD1. Germline trimming cut 7 bases from V and 3 bases from J; bases unmatched to any gene: 10. This CDR3 is 15 amino acids long. Germline V gene lookup returns CDR1 MDHEN and CDR2 SYDVKM. CDR3 amino acids: CASNTRDRRYYGYTF. The CDR3 DNA is TGTGCCAGCAATACAAGGGACAGGAGGTACTATGGCTACACCTTC.

The V gene is TRBV7-3, the J gene TRBJ2-1, with 11 bases aligning to TRBD2. V lost 5 bases, J lost 5 bases, and 5 bases stayed unmatched. In germline, CDR1 is SGHTA, CDR2 FQGTGA. The CDR3 has 15 amino acids. In DNA form, the CDR3 reads TGTGCCAGCAGCACTACTAGCGGGAGTAACAATGAGCAGTTCTTC. The encoded protein is CASSTTSGSNNEQFF.

The rearrangement links TRBV27 to TRBJ2-4, with 7 bases that match TRBD2. The junction had 7 bases not matched to a gene; V was cut back by 2 bases and J by 9 bases. This CDR3 is 14 amino acids long. Germline V gene data show CDR1 as MNHEY and CDR2 as SMNVEV (reference sequence). CDR3 in amino acids: CASSLGGGVGIQYF. CDR3 bases: TGTGCCAGCAGTTTAGGTGGGGGGGTGGGCATTCAGTACTTC.

This clone was counted a few times. Germline and junction disagree at one end, which may indicate a read error. The identical CDR3 is also encoded by other nucleotide sequences in the sample. The genes are TRBV4-1 and TRBJ2-3; TRBD2 matches at 8 bases. CDR1 and CDR2 (germline): MGHRA, YSYEKL. The CDR3 consists of 14 residues. CDR3 loop: CASSLREGTDTQYF. For the CDR3, the DNA is TGCGCCAGCAGCCTCCGGGAGGGCACGGATACGCAGTATTTT.

The chain couples TRBV7-6 to TRBJ2-3; TRBD2 matches at 8 bases. V dropped 7 bases and J dropped 0; count of bases not matched to a gene: 3. Germline values: CDR1 SGHVS, CDR2 FNYEAQ. This CDR3 region has 14 residues. The CDR3 DNA sequence: TGTGCCAGCAAACTAGCGGATAGCACAGATACGCAGTATTTT. Its translation: CASKLADSTDTQYF.

In its sample, this clone was seen a few times. V gene TRBV10-3 combines with J gene TRBJ2-1; TRBD2 matches at 9 bases. This CDR3 has 14 residues. Germline trimming cut 0 bases from V and 7 bases from J; bases unmatched to any gene: 1. Germline V lookup: CDR1 ENHRY, CDR2 SYGVKD. CDR3 bases: TGTGCCATCAGTGAGTCTAGCGGGAGTAATGAGCAGTTCTTC. It yields the protein CAISESSGSNEQFF.

The V call is TRBV6-5, the J call TRBJ1-3, with D perhaps matching TRBD1 (5 bases). Germline V gene lookup returns CDR1 MNHEY and CDR2 SVGAGI. Trimming shortened V by 5 bases and J by 0 bases, and 11 bases separated the two germline ends. This CDR3 is built from 15 residues. Here the CDR3 DNA reads TGTGCCAGCAGTCAGACAGCGAACTCTGGAAACACCATATATTTT. Protein product: CASSQTANSGNTIYF.

This clone was detected only once. CDR3 region: CASGPQGRTENTEAFF. CDR3 DNA sequence: TGTGCTAGTGGCCCACAAGGGAGGACTGAGAACACTGAAGCTTTCTTT. The gene calls are TRBV12-5 and TRBJ1-1, with D unresolved. V was pared by 6 bases and J by 1 base, with 18 bases between. The CDR3 extends over 16 amino acids. CDR1 is LGHNT, CDR2 FRNRAP, per germline.

V gene TRBV7-9 combines with J gene TRBJ1-1; D might be TRBD1 (6 bases). V was cut by 5 bases and J by 10 bases, with 29 bases left in between. Germline loops: CDR1 SEHNR, CDR2 FQNEAQ (reference sequence). The CDR3 runs 17 residues. The CDR3: CASSTLKTATGPGTAFF. For the CDR3, the DNA is TGTGCCAGCAGCACCTTAAAAACGGCGACAGGCCCAGGAACAGCTTTCTTT.

V and J are TRBV5-1 and TRBJ1-6; no firm D call. Trimming took off 0 bases at V and 8 bases at J, with 15 bases between the two ends. CDR3 length: 16 residues. Germline CDR1 is SGHRS and CDR2 is YFSETQ. The CDR3 protein is CASSLVAQAFYSPLHF. The CDR3 nucleotides are TGCGCCAGCAGCTTGGTAGCGCAGGCCTTTTATTCACCCCTCCACTTT.